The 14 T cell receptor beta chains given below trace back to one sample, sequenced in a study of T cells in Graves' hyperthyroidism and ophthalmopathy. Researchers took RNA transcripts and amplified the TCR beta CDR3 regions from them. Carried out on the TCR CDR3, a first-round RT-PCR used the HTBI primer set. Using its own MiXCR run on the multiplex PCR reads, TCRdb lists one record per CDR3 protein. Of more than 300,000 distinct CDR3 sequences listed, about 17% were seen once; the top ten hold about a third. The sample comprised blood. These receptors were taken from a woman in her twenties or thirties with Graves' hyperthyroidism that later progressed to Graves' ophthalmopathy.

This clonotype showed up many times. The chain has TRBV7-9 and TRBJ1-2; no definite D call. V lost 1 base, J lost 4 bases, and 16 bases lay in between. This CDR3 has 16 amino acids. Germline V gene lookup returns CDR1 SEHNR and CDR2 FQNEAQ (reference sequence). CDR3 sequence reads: CASSLGSRQSTYGYTF. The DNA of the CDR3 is TGTGCCAGCAGCTTAGGTTCCAGGCAGTCGACCTATGGCTACACCTTC.

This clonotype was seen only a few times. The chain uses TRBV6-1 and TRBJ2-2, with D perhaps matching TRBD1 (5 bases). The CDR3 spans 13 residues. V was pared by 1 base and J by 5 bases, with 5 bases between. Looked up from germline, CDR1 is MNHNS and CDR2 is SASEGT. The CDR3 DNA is TGTGCCAGCAGTGAAGAGGGGACCGGGGAGCTGTTTTTT. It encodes CASSEEGTGELFF.

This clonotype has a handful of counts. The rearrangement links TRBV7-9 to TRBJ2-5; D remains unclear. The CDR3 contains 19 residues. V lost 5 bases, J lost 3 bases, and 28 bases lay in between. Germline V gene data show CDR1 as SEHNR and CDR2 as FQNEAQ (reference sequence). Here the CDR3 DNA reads TGTGCCAGCAGCAAAGGGATAGGTGGAACAGAGAGATTCAAAGAGACCCAGTACTTC. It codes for CASSKGIGGTERFKETQYF.

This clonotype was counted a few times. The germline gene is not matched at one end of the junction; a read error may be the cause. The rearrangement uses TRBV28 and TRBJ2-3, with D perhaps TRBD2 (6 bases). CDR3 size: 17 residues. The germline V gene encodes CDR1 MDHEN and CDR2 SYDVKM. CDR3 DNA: TGTGCCAGCAGTTCCGGTACGGGGGTCCCTAGCACAGGTACGCAGTATTTT. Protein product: CASSSGTGVPSTGTQYF. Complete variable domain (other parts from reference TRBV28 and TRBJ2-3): DVKVTQSSRYLVKRTGEKVFLECVQDMDHENMFWYRQDPGLGLRLIYFSYDVKMKEKGDIPEGYSVSREKKERFSLILESASTNQTSMYLCASSSGTGVPSTGTQYFGPGTRLTVL.

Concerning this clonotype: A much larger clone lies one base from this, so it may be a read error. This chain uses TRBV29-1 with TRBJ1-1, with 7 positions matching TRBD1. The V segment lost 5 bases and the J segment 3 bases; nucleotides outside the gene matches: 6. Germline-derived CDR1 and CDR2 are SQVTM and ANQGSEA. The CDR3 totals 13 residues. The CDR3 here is CSVLKGGDTEAFF. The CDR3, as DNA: TGCAGCGTTCTAAAAGGGGGCGACACTGAAGCTTTCTTT.

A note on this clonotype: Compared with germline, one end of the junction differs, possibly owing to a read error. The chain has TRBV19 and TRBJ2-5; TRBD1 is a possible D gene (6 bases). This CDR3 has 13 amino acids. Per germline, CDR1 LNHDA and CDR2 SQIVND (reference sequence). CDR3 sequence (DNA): TGTGCCAGTAGTAGGACAGCTCAAGAGGCCCAGTACTTC. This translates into CASSRTAQEAQYF.

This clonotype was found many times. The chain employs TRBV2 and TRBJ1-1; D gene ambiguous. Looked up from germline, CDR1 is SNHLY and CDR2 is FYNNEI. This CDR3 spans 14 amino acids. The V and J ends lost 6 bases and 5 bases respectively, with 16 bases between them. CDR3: CASRRGYLETEAFF. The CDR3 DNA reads TGTGCCAGCAGGCGGGGATATTTAGAAACTGAAGCTTTCTTT.

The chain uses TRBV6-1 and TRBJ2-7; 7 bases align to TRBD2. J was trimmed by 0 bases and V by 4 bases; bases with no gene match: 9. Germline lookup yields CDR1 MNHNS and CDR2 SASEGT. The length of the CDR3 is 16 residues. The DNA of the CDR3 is TGTGCCAGCAGTGTTTACCTAGCGGAGAACTCCTACGAGCAGTACTTC. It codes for CASSVYLAENSYEQYF.

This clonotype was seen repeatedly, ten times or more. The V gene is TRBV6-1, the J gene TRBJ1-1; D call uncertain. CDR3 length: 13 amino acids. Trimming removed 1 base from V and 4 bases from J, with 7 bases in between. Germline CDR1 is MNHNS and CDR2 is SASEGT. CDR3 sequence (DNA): TGTGCCAGCAGTGAAGGAGGGCCCACTGAAGCTTTCTTT. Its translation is CASSEGGPTEAFF.

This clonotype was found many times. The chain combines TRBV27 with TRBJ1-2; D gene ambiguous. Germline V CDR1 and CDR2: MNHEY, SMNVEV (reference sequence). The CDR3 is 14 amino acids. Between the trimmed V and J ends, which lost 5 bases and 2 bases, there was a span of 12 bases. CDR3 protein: CASSPGRGNYGYTF. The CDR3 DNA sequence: TGTGCCAGCAGTCCAGGAAGAGGGAACTATGGCTACACCTTC.

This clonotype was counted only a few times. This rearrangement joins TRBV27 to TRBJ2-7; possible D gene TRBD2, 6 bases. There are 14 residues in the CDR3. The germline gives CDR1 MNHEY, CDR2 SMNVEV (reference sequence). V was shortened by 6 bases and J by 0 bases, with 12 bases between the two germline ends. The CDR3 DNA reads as TGTGCCAGCAGCCTGGCGGGGTTCTCCTACGAGCAGTACTTC. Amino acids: CASSLAGFSYEQYF.

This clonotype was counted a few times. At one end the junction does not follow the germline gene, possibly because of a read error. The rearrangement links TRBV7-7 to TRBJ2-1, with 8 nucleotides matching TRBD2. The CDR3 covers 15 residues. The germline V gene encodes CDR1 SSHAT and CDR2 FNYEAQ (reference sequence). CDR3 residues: CASSPGLAPYNEQFF. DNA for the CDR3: TGTGCTAGCAGCCCAGGACTAGCCCCCTACAATGAGCAGTTCTTC.

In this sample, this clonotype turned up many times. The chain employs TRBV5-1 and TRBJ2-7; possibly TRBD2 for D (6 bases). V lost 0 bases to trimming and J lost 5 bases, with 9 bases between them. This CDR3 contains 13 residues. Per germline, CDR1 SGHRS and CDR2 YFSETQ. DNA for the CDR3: TGCGCCAGCAGCTTGGTGTCTAGCGACGAGCAGTACTTC. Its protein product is CASSLVSSDEQYF.

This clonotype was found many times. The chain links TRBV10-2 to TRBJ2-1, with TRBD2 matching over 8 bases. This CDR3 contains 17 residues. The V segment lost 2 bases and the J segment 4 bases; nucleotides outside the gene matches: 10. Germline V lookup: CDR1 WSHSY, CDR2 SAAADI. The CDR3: CASSEERSGGRYNEQFF. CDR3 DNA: TGCGCCAGCAGTGAGGAGAGGTCGGGAGGGAGGTACAATGAGCAGTTCTTC.